The 9 T cell receptor beta chains reported below all come from one sample, sequenced in a study of radiation and T cells in renal cell carcinoma. Time point here: blood 4 weeks post-SBRT, at nephrectomy. Treatment of the sample: 15 Gy SBRT to primary tumor, nephrectomy 4 weeks later. Here immunoSEQ multiplex PCR was the method, and the copy in TCRdb shows in-frame clones only, minus some. The data contain about 150,000 clones, approximately 86% of them seen just once; the ten biggest clones take up 15% to 20%. The sample here was blood, taken from a patient whose treatment included radiotherapy and nephrectomy. All receptors derive from a woman between 50 and 59 years old with renal cell carcinoma.

The chain has TRBV19 and TRBJ2-3, with TRBD1 as a possible D gene (6 bases). This CDR3 has 15 residues. Trimming took 5 bases from V and 0 from J, leaving 12 bases between them. Germline CDR1 is LNHDA and CDR2 is SQIVND (reference sequence). The CDR3 is CASSVTGTSTDTQYF. The CDR3 DNA reads TGTGCCAGTAGTGTAACAGGGACCAGCACAGATACGCAGTATTTT.

V usage is TRBV14 and J usage is TRBJ1-4; maybe TRBD1 (6 bases). The V end lost 5 bases, the J end lost 8 bases, and 15 bases lay between the germline ends. In germline, CDR1 is SGHDN, CDR2 FVKESK. CDR3 length equals 14 residues. The CDR3 region is CASSDTGFGEKLFF. The CDR3 DNA sequence: TGTGCCAGCAGCGATACAGGGTTTGGGGAAAAACTGTTTTTT.

The chain uses TRBV10-3 and TRBJ1-1; D might be TRBD1 (6 bases). CDR3 length: 15 amino acids. The germline V gene has CDR1 ENHRY and CDR2 SYGVKD. Deletions cut 2 bases from V and 1 base from J, with 11 bases between. CDR3 loop: CAISEEGDENTEAFF. CDR3 in DNA: TGTGCCATCAGTGAGGAGGGGGACGAGAACACTGAAGCTTTCTTT.

V and J are TRBV19 and TRBJ2-5; D uncertain. V dropped 6 bases and J dropped 3 bases, with 14 bases sitting between them. CDR3 size: 14 residues. Germline V lookup: CDR1 LNHDA, CDR2 SQIVND (reference sequence). Here the CDR3 reads CASSPVSLEETQYF. The CDR3 bases are TGTGCCAGTAGCCCCGTTTCCCTTGAAGAGACCCAGTACTTC.

Of note for this clone: The same CDR3 also results from other DNA sequences found in this sample. The chain uses TRBV7-2 and TRBJ2-5, with 13 positions matching TRBD2. CDR1 SGHTA and CDR2 FQGNSA come from the germline V gene. This CDR3 has 15 amino acids. V lost 5 bases to trimming and J lost 4 bases; unmatched junction nucleotides: 4. The CDR3 DNA sequence: TGTGCCAGCAGCCCCAGACTAGCGGGAGGAGAGACCCAGTACTTC. Translation: CASSPRLAGGETQYF.

This clone was seen a handful of times. This chain links TRBV30 with TRBJ1-4; 7 bases are a match to TRBD1. V lost 3 bases and J lost 8; bases outside the gene matches: 9. This CDR3 comprises 14 residues. CDR1 GTSNPN and CDR2 SVGIG come from the germline V gene (reference sequence). The CDR3 bases are TGTGCCTGGAGGAAGGGGGCAACCGGGGAAAAACTGTTTTTT. Encoded protein: CAWRKGATGEKLFF. The full variable domain, its missing parts supplied by reference TRBV30 and TRBJ1-4, is SQTIHQWPATLVQPVGSPLSLECTVEGTSNPNLYWYRQAAGRGLQLLFYSVGIGQISSEVPQNLSASRPQDRQFILSSKKLLLSDSGFYLCAWRKGATGEKLFFGSGTQLSVL.

This chain connects TRBV9 to TRBJ1-5, with D uncertain. The V gene's germline CDR1 is SGDLS and CDR2 YYNGEE. The CDR3 has 13 residues. V lost 4 bases and J lost 4, with 9 bases in between. CDR3 loop: CASSRAPNQPQHF. DNA of the CDR3: TGTGCCAGCAGCCGGGCCCCTAATCAGCCCCAGCATTTT.

The rearrangement joins TRBV6-1 to TRBJ2-3, with D perhaps given as TRBD1 or TRBD2 (5 bases each). This CDR3 contains 14 residues. The germline V gene has CDR1 MNHNS and CDR2 SASEGT. Trimming took off 2 bases at V and 6 bases at J, with 12 bases between the two ends. As DNA, the CDR3 is TGTGCCAGCAGTGAAAGGGAGTGGGGGGATACGCAGTATTTT. Translated: CASSEREWGDTQYF.

Written as DNA, the CDR3 is TGTGCCAGCAGTCGGCAGGGAATTAATGAAAAACTGTTTTTT. Its translation: CASSRQGINEKLFF. The V gene is TRBV5-6, the J gene TRBJ1-4; tentatively, D is TRBD1 (5 bases). This CDR3 spans 14 amino acids. Trimming took 5 bases from V and 4 from J, leaving 12 bases between them. Germline values: CDR1 SGHDT, CDR2 YYEEEE. The whole variable domain, remainder taken from reference TRBV5-6 and TRBJ1-4, is DAGVTQSPTHLIKTRGQQVTLRCSPKSGHDTVSWYQQALGQGPQFIFQYYEEEERQRGNFPDRFSGHQFPNYSSELNVNALLLGDSALYLCASSRQGINEKLFFGSGTQLSVL.